The next 9 T cell receptor beta chains were all read from a single sample in a study of blood T cell repertoires in COVID-19. TCRdb's table, derived via immunoSEQ multiplex PCR, lists solely in-frame clones and lacks some. In the table there are approximately 50,000 clones, under 85% of which are singletons. The specimen sequenced was peripheral blood. All receptors come from an older man with active COVID-19.

The CDR3 DNA reads as TGTGCCAGCAGTCTTAGTGTATCGGACAATGAGCAGTTCTTC. Protein: CASSLSVSDNEQFF. The V call is TRBV7-9, the J call TRBJ2-1, with D hard to call. The CDR3 contains 14 residues. V was cut by 6 bases and J by 5 bases, with 14 bases left in between. From germline, CDR1 is SEHNR and CDR2 FQNEAQ (reference sequence).

V gene TRBV28 combines with J gene TRBJ1-1; D not certain. Germline values: CDR1 MDHEN, CDR2 SYDVKM. V was clipped by 4 bases and J by 9 bases, with 12 bases between them. The CDR3 runs 12 residues. The CDR3 protein is CASSSTPTQAFF. CDR3 in DNA: TGTGCCAGCAGTTCAACTCCAACCCAAGCTTTCTTT.

In its sample, this clone was seen a few times. This chain links TRBV4-2 with TRBJ1-3; 7 positions match TRBD1. V lost 2 bases, J lost 2 bases, and 0 bases stayed unmatched. CDR1 and CDR2 from the germline V gene are LGHNA and YNFKEQ. The CDR3 consists of 14 residues. The CDR3 region is CASSQQGAGNTIYF. CDR3 DNA sequence: TGTGCCAGCAGCCAACAGGGGGCTGGAAACACCATATATTTT.

The chain recombines TRBV9 with TRBJ2-1; TRBD1 agrees at 8 bases. This CDR3 is built from 18 residues. Germline trimming cut 0 bases from V and 0 bases from J; bases unmatched to any gene: 8. Germline values: CDR1 SGDLS, CDR2 YYNGEE. The CDR3 DNA reads TGTGCCAGCAGCGTAGCGCTCCACAGGGGGAACTCCTACAATGAGCAGTTCTTC. The encoded protein is CASSVALHRGNSYNEQFF. Drawing the rest from reference TRBV9 and TRBJ2-1, the complete variable domain is DSGVTQTPKHLITATGQRVTLRCSPRSGDLSVYWYQQSLDQGLQFLIQYYNGEERAKGNILERFSAQQFPDLHSELNLSSLELGDSALYFCASSVALHRGNSYNEQFFGPGTRLTVL.

The V and J genes are TRBV7-8 and TRBJ1-6, with 8 bases that match TRBD1. With 1 base clipped from V and 11 bases from J, the junction kept 4 bases outside the gene matches. This CDR3 is 14 amino acids long. Germline V gives CDR1 SGHVS, CDR2 FQNEAQ. CDR3 bases: TGTGCCAGCAGCTTAGGGGGACAGGCCACACCCCTCCACTTT. Its protein is CASSLGGQATPLHF.

This rearrangement joins TRBV9 to TRBJ1-1; D gene uncertain. Germline CDR1 is SGDLS and CDR2 is YYNGEE. This CDR3 has 14 residues. V dropped 3 bases and J dropped 1 base, with 10 bases sitting between them. The DNA of the CDR3 is TGTGCCAGCAGCGACTACGGAGGGAACACTGAAGCTTTCTTT. Amino acid sequence: CASSDYGGNTEAFF.

This sequence joins TRBV4-1 and TRBJ2-3, with D possibly matching TRBD2 (5 bases). The germline V and J ends were trimmed by 0 bases and 7 bases, with 8 bases remaining between them. The CDR3 runs 13 residues. The germline V gene encodes CDR1 MGHRA and CDR2 YSYEKL. In DNA form, the CDR3 reads TGCGCCAGCAGCCAAGAGGCGACTAATACGCAGTATTTT. Protein sequence: CASSQEATNTQYF.

This clone was seen just once. This rearrangement joins TRBV7-8 to TRBJ2-5; D gene uncertain. V gave up 5 bases and J gave up 5 bases, with 12 bases separating them. Germline-derived CDR1 and CDR2 are SGHVS and FQNEAQ. The CDR3 is 13 amino acids. The CDR3 loop reads CASSLSRYETQYF. In DNA form, the CDR3 reads TGTGCCAGCAGCCTTAGTAGATACGAGACCCAGTACTTC.

This chain joins TRBV30 and TRBJ1-6; D possibly corresponds to TRBD1 (5 bases). The germline gives CDR1 GTSNPN, CDR2 SVGIG (reference sequence). This CDR3 has 14 amino acids. Trimming took 0 bases from V and 3 from J, leaving 6 bases between them. The CDR3 DNA sequence: TGTGCCTGGAGTGTGGGGGGCTATAATTCACCCCTCCACTTT. Its protein product is CAWSVGGYNSPLHF.